This record covers a single T cell receptor (beta chain). What it binds is unknown. The sample belongs to a study of shared clonotypes between healthy human individuals. General study results and limits: Incompleteness in sorted-subset sequencing, despite large depth, was shown by rarefaction.

An even split of each subset's genomic DNA across several immunoSEQ plates was performed. Sequencing was performed with immunoSEQ multiplex PCR; in TCRdb, only in-frame clones are kept and a portion is missing. The profile covers millions of clones, with approximately 90% appearing a single time and around 0.14% taken by the ten largest. Germline assignment: CDR1 MNHEY and CDR2 SVGAGI. The ends lost 6 bases at V and 2 bases at J; junction bases unmatched: 6. The CDR3 consists of 15 residues. Sequenced input: naive CD4+ T cells sorted from blood. Subset defined: CD45RA+ positively selected. The sequence was obtained from a man younger than 35 in good health. This chain joins TRBV6-5 and TRBJ2-2, with 7 bases lining up with TRBD1. CDR3 in amino acids: CASRPQGSNTGELFF. The DNA of the CDR3 is TGTGCCAGCAGACCACAGGGGAGTAACACCGGGGAGCTGTTTTTT.